The 13 T cell receptor beta chains below come from one sample, sequenced in a study of T cell changes during pregnancy in multiple sclerosis. TCRdb keeps only in-frame clones here, not all; method: immunoSEQ multiplex PCR. The sample holds 32,000 or so clones, about nine tenths seen once. Sequenced material: CD4+ T cells from peripheral blood mononuclear cells, taken in the third trimester of pregnancy. The receptor set was obtained from a female donor in good health, enrolled as a control in a pregnancy study.

The chain links TRBV5-5 to TRBJ1-2; 7 bases match TRBD1. This CDR3 is 12 amino acids long. Trimming removed 4 bases from V and 8 bases from J; junction bases left unmatched: 5. The germline V gene has CDR1 SGHKS and CDR2 YYEKEE (reference sequence). The CDR3 region has the DNA TGTGCCAGCAGCCCTGACAGGGACGGCTACACCTTC. Amino acid sequence: CASSPDRDGYTF.

The chain carries TRBV7-9 and TRBJ1-1; D unclear. V lost 1 base and J 4 bases, leaving 10 bases between the germline ends. CDR3 length equals 14 residues. Germline-derived CDR1 and CDR2 are SEHNR and FQNEAQ (reference sequence). The CDR3 DNA follows: TGTGCCAGCAGCTTAGATTCGGGGATCACTGAAGCTTTCTTT. Its translation: CASSLDSGITEAFF. Looking up the rest from reference TRBV7-9 and TRBJ1-1 gives the full variable domain: DTGVSQNPRHKITKRGQNVTFRCDPISEHNRLYWYRQTLGQGPEFLTYFQNEAQLEKSRLLSDRFSAERPKGSFSTLEIQRTEQGDSAMYLCASSLDSGITEAFFGQGTRLTVV.

This clone was seen only a few times. The chain carries TRBV4-3 and TRBJ1-1; 8 positions agree with TRBD1. The CDR3 covers 14 residues. V trimming: 4 bases; J trimming: 3 bases; junction bases outside the gene matches: 4. Germline CDR1 LGHNA, CDR2 YSLEER. CDR3 region: CASSLDRVDTEAFF. The DNA for the CDR3 is TGCGCCAGCAGCCTGGACAGGGTGGACACTGAAGCTTTCTTT.

CDR3 nucleotides: TGTGCCAGCAGCTTAGAGGCGGGACTACACTACAATGAGCAGTTCTTC. Encoded protein: CASSLEAGLHYNEQFF. The chain couples TRBV11-2 to TRBJ2-1; 7 nucleotides line up with TRBD2. The CDR3 is 16 residues long. Looked up from germline, CDR1 is SGHAT and CDR2 is FQNNGV. J gave up 3 bases and V 0 bases, and 5 bases lay outside the gene matches.

V usage is TRBV4-1 and J usage is TRBJ2-3; 10 bases are a match to TRBD2. Germline values: CDR1 MGHRA, CDR2 YSYEKL. The CDR3 length is 17 residues. J was trimmed by 4 bases and V by 1 base; bases with no gene match: 8. The CDR3 sequence: CASSQGSAGGRADTQYF. The CDR3 DNA follows: TGCGCCAGCAGCCAAGGGTCAGCGGGGGGGCGGGCAGATACGCAGTATTTT.

V is TRBV6-6 and J is TRBJ2-1; tentative D call: TRBD2 (6 bases). V was cut by 6 bases and J by 5 bases, with 20 bases left in between. Germline CDR1 reads MNHNY; CDR2 reads SVGAGI (reference sequence). The CDR3 extends over 16 amino acids. The CDR3 sequence is CASRKRLVLRDNEQFF. CDR3 nucleotide sequence: TGTGCCAGCAGAAAACGACTAGTTCTGAGGGACAATGAGCAGTTCTTC.

The gene calls are TRBV29-1 and TRBJ2-3; possible D gene TRBD2, 5 bases. The ends were cut back, 7 bases at V and 0 bases at J, with 17 bases in the middle. This CDR3 region has 15 residues. Germline V lookup: CDR1 SQVTM, CDR2 ANQGSEA. The CDR3 reads CSANFMSGSTDTQYF. For the CDR3, the DNA is TGCAGCGCCAATTTTATGAGCGGTAGCACAGATACGCAGTATTTT.

V is TRBV11-2 and J is TRBJ1-1; D gene unclear. Germline V CDR1 and CDR2: SGHAT, FQNNGV. The CDR3 has 14 residues. The ends were cut back, 6 bases at V and 3 bases at J, with 14 bases in the middle. This chain's CDR3 is CASRRRVGDTEAFF. The CDR3 DNA is TGTGCCAGCAGGCGGAGGGTTGGCGACACTGAAGCTTTCTTT.

V and J are TRBV7-9 and TRBJ2-3, with 10 bases identical to TRBD2. CDR3 size: 16 residues. The junction had 9 bases not matched to a gene; V was cut back by 7 bases and J by 2 bases. Germline CDR1 is SEHNR and CDR2 is FQNEAQ (reference sequence). For the CDR3, the DNA is TGTGCCAGCACCCTAGCGGGGGCCTACGACACAGATACGCAGTATTTT. Its protein is CASTLAGAYDTDTQYF.

This chain connects TRBV11-3 to TRBJ1-1; D possibly corresponds to TRBD1 (6 bases). V lost 5 bases, J lost 1 base, and 14 bases lay in between. This CDR3 contains 15 residues. CDR1 and CDR2 (germline): SGHNT, YENEEA. CDR3: CASSQGLGGNTEAFF. CDR3 sequence (DNA): TGTGCCAGCAGCCAGGGGTTGGGCGGGAACACTGAAGCTTTCTTT.

The chain links TRBV5-4 to TRBJ1-1; D possibly corresponds to TRBD1 (6 bases). CDR1 SGHNT and CDR2 YYREEE come from the germline V gene (reference sequence). Trimming stripped 4 bases from V and 5 bases from J, with 15 bases between. This CDR3 has 14 residues. The CDR3 loop is CASSPTGPGTEAFF. As DNA, the CDR3 is TGTGCCAGCAGCCCCACAGGGCCAGGGACTGAAGCTTTCTTT.

The chain couples TRBV6-1 to TRBJ2-7; 7 positions agree with TRBD1. Per the germline V gene, CDR1 is MNHNS and CDR2 is SASEGT. The CDR3 covers 13 residues. The V segment lost 5 bases and the J segment 2 bases; nucleotides outside the gene matches: 3. This chain's CDR3 is CASSRQGPYEQYF. CDR3 nucleotide sequence: TGTGCCAGCAGTAGACAGGGACCCTACGAGCAGTACTTC.

The J gene is TRBJ2-1, the V gene TRBV4-3, with 7 bases aligning to TRBD2. J was trimmed by 6 bases and V by 0 bases; bases with no gene match: 8. The V gene's germline CDR1 is LGHNA and CDR2 YSLEER. This CDR3 spans 16 amino acids. CDR3 sequence reads: CASSQDLEGGRNEQFF. The DNA of the CDR3 is TGCGCCAGCAGCCAAGATCTGGAGGGAGGGCGCAATGAGCAGTTCTTC.